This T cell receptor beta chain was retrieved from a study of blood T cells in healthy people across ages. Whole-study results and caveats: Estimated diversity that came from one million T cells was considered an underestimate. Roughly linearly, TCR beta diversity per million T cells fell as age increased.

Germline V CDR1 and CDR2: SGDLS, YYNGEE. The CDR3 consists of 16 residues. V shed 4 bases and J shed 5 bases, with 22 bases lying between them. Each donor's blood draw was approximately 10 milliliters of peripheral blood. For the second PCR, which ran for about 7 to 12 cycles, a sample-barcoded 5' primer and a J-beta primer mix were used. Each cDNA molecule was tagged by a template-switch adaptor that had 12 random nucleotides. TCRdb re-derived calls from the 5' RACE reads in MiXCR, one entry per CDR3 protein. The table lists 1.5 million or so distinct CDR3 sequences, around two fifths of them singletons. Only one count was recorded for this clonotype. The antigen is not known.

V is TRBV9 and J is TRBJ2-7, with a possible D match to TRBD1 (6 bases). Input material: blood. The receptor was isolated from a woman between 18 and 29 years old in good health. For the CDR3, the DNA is TGTGCCAGCAGCTCCCAACTCAAACAGGGCTGCAACGAGCAGTACTTC. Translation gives CASSSQLKQGCNEQYF. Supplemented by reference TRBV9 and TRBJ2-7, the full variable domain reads DSGVTQTPKHLITATGQRVTLRCSPRSGDLSVYWYQQSLDQGLQFLIQYYNGEERAKGNILERFSAQQFPDLHSELNLSSLELGDSALYFCASSSQLKQGCNEQYFGPGTRLTVT.